A single sample is the source of the 7 T cell receptor beta chains below, sequenced in a study of T cell responses to AZD1222 COVID-19 vaccine. This table comes from immunoSEQ multiplex PCR, and its TCRdb copy is limited to in-frame clones, with some not included. Among 150,000 to 200,000 clones listed, roughly 90% were seen once. The sample consisted of peripheral blood, taken on day 0 of AZD1222 vaccination. These receptors originate from an adult in good health.

The chain has TRBV7-2 and TRBJ2-7, with TRBD2 identical over 10 bases. The V segment lost 1 base and the J segment 4 bases; nucleotides outside the gene matches: 7. CDR1 is SGHTA, CDR2 FQGNSA, per germline. This CDR3 region has 16 residues. Written as DNA, the CDR3 is TGTGCCAGCAGCTTAGGGTCTAGCGGGAGTTTGTACGAGCAGTACTTC. It encodes CASSLGSSGSLYEQYF.

V is TRBV15 and J is TRBJ1-3; D might be TRBD1 (6 bases). In germline, CDR1 is LNHNV, CDR2 YYDKDF (reference sequence). With 1 base removed from V and 0 bases from J, the gap between germline ends came to 10 bases. The CDR3 consists of 16 residues. The CDR3 DNA reads TGTGCCACCAGCAGAGGAGACAGGTCCTCTGGAAACACCATATATTTT. Protein sequence: CATSRGDRSSGNTIYF. Together with reference TRBV15 and TRBJ1-3, the CDR3 gives the full variable domain: DAMVIQNPRYQVTQFGKPVTLSCSQTLNHNVMYWYQQKSSQAPKLLFHYYDKDFNNEADTPDNFQSRRPNTSFCFLDIRSPGLGDTAMYLCATSRGDRSSGNTIYFGEGSWLTVV.

In this sample, this clone turned up a few times. CDR3 coding DNA: TGTGCCAGCAGCTTAGAAGGGGCCCCTAACTACGAGCAGTACTTC. Amino acids: CASSLEGAPNYEQYF. The rearrangement uses TRBV7-9 and TRBJ2-7; tentatively, D is TRBD1 (5 bases). Germline V gene sequence: CDR1 SEHNR, CDR2 FQNEAQ (reference sequence). CDR3 length: 15 amino acids. Deletions cut 1 base from V and 3 bases from J, with 13 bases between.

The chain links TRBV6-5 to TRBJ2-3, with 10 bases lining up with TRBD2. J lost 0 bases, V lost 6 bases, and 3 bases had no gene match. This CDR3 is 15 amino acids long. Germline V gene lookup returns CDR1 MNHEY and CDR2 SVGAGI. The CDR3 DNA is TGTGCCAGCAGACAACTAGCGGGGAGCACAGATACGCAGTATTTT. Translated: CASRQLAGSTDTQYF.

V usage is TRBV11-3 and J usage is TRBJ1-1, with D tentatively TRBD1 (6 bases). V was clipped by 5 bases and J by 3 bases, with 16 bases between them. The CDR3 extends over 15 amino acids. Germline values: CDR1 SGHNT, CDR2 YENEEA. The CDR3 region has the DNA TGTGCCAGCAGCCGAGGGGGGGCAGGGGACACTGAAGCTTTCTTT. This gives the protein CASSRGGAGDTEAFF. The full variable domain, with the rest looked up from reference TRBV11-3 and TRBJ1-1, is EAGVVQSPRYKIIEKKQPVAFWCNPISGHNTLYWYLQNLGQGPELLIRYENEEAVDDSQLPKDRFSAERLKGVDSTLKIQPAELGDSAVYLCASSRGGAGDTEAFFGQGTRLTVV.

On this clone itself: Sequence at one end of the junction differs from germline and may be a read error. This chain connects TRBV6-5 to TRBJ2-7, with 8 bases matching TRBD2. This CDR3 comprises 14 residues. Germline CDR1 and CDR2: MNHEY and SVGAGI. This CDR3 is CASSLGLASYEQCF. Written as DNA, the CDR3 is TGTGCCAGCAGCCTTGGACTAGCCTCCTACGAGCAGTGCTTC.

The V gene is TRBV19, the J gene TRBJ1-1, with 9 bases that match TRBD1. This CDR3 spans 15 amino acids. CDR1 and CDR2 from the germline V gene are LNHDA and SQIVND (reference sequence). J gave up 2 bases and V 7 bases, and 8 bases lay outside the gene matches. CDR3 residues: CASTPPGQGNTEAFF. CDR3 bases: TGTGCCAGTACCCCACCGGGACAGGGAAACACTGAAGCTTTCTTT.